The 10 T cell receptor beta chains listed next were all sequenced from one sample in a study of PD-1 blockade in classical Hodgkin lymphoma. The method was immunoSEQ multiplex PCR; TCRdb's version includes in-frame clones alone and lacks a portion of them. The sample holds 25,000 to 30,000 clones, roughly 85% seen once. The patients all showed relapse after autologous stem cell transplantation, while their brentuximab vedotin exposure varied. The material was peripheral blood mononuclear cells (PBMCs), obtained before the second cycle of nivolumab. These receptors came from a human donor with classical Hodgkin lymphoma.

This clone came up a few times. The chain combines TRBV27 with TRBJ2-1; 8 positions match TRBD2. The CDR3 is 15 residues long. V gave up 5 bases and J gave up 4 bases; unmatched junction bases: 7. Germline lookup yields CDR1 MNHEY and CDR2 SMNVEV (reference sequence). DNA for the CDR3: TGTGCCAGCAGTCCGACGGGACTAGGTTACAATGAGCAGTTCTTC. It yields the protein CASSPTGLGYNEQFF.

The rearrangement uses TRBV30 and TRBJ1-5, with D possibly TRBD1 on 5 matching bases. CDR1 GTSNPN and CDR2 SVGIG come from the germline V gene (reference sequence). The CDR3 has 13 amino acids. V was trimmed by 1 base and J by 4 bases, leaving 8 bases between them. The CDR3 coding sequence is TGTGCCTGGAGTGGGACATTTAATCAGCCCCAGCATTTT. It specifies CAWSGTFNQPQHF.

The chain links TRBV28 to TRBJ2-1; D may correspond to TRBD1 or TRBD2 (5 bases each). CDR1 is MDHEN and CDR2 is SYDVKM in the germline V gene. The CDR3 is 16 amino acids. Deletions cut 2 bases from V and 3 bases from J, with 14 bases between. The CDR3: CASSLGAGTSYNEQFF. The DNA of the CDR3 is TGTGCCAGCAGTTTAGGCGCCGGGACCAGCTACAATGAGCAGTTCTTC. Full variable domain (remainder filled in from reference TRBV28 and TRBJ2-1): DVKVTQSSRYLVKRTGEKVFLECVQDMDHENMFWYRQDPGLGLRLIYFSYDVKMKEKGDIPEGYSVSREKKERFSLILESASTNQTSMYLCASSLGAGTSYNEQFFGPGTRLTVL.

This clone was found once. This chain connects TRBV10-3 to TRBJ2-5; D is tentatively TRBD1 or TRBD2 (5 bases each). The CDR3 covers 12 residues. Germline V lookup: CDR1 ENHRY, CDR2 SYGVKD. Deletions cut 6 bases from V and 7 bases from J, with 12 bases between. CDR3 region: CAIRDTGGTQYF. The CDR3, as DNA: TGTGCCATCAGGGACACCGGAGGGACCCAGTACTTC.

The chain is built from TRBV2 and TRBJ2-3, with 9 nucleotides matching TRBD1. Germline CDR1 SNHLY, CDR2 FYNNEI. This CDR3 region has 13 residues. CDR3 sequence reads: CADGTGYTDTQYF. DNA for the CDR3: TGTGCAGACGGGACAGGGTATACAGATACGCAGTATTTT.

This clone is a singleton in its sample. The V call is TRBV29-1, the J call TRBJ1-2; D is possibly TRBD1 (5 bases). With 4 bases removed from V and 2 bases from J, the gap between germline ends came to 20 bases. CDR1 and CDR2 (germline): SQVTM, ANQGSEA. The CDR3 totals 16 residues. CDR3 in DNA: TGCAGCGTTGGTGTGGTCGGGGGGGGATCGAACTATGGCTACACCTTC. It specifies CSVGVVGGGSNYGYTF.

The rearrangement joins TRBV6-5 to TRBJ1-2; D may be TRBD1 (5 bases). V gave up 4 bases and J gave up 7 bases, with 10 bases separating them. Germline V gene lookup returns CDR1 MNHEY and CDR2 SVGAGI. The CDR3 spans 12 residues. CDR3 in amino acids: CASSSSGSGYTF. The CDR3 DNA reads TGTGCCAGCAGTTCCTCAGGGAGTGGCTACACCTTC.

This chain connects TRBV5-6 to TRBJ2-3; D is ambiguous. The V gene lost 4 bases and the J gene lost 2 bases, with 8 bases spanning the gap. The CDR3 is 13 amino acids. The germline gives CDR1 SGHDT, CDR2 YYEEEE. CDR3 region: CASSGRFTDTQYF. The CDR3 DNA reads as TGTGCCAGCAGCGGGCGGTTCACAGATACGCAGTATTTT.

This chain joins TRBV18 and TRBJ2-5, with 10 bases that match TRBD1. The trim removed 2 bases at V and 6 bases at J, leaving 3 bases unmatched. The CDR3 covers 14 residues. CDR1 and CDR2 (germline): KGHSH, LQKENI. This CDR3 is CASSPGTGAQTQYF. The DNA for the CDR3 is TGTGCCAGCTCACCAGGGACAGGGGCCCAGACCCAGTACTTC.

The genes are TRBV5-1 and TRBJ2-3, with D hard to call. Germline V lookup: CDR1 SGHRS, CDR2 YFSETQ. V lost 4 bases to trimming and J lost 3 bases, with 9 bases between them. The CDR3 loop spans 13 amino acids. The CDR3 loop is CASSKLSTDTQYF. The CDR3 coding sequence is TGCGCCAGCAGCAAGCTATCGACAGATACGCAGTATTTT.